This T cell receptor beta chain was found in a study of beta chain features in type 1 diabetes. This clone has just a few counts. cDNA synthesis used the whole RNA isolate, giving expressed TCRB sequences. TCRdb keeps only in-frame clones here, not all; method: immunoSEQ multiplex PCR. The repertoire holds a few hundred thousand clones, with around a fifth as singletons. What was sequenced was naive CD4+ T cells from blood. The sequence derives from a young woman in good health.

CDR3 sequence reads: CASSIRQGHNQPQHF. DNA for the CDR3: TGTGCCAGCAGTATACGACAGGGGCACAATCAGCCCCAGCATTTT. The chain is built from TRBV6-6 and TRBJ1-5; 8 bases agree with TRBD1. Germline CDR1 MNHNY, CDR2 SVGAGI (reference sequence). The CDR3 contains 15 residues. The J segment lost 3 bases and the V segment lost 5 bases, leaving 6 bases of the junction unmatched.